This T cell receptor beta chain is from a study of spatial heterogeneity in lung cancer. Study-level points and caveats: One measure, the expanded intratumoral alpha and beta TCR count, tracked tumor mutation counts.

TCRdb recomputed calls from the 5' RACE reads with MiXCR, one row per CDR3 protein. This table holds tens of thousands of distinct CDR3 sequences, under 5.5% found once. V lost 5 bases and J 2 bases, leaving 12 bases between the germline ends. Germline-derived CDR1 and CDR2 are MNHEY and SVGAGI. The CDR3 is 14 amino acids. Time point defined: sample taken at primary tumor resection. This clonotype has a count of ten or more. Its antigen remains unknown. The rearrangement joins TRBV6-5 to TRBJ2-5; tentative D call: TRBD1 (6 bases). The specimen was lung tumor tissue, collected at surgery. The sequence came from a male donor with early-stage non-small cell lung cancer. The CDR3 loop reads CASSPRTDQETQYF. CDR3 DNA sequence: TGTGCCAGCAGTCCCCGGACAGATCAAGAGACCCAGTACTTC.